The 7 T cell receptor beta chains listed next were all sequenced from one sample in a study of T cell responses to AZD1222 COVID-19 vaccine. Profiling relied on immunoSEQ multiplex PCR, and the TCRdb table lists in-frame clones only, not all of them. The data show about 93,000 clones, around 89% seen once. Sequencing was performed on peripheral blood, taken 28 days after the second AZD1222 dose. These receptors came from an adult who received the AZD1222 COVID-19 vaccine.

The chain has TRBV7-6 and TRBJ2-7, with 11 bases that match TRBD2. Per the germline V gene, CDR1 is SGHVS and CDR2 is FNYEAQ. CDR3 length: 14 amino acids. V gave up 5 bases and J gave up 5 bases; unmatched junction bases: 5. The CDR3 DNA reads TGTGCCAGCAGCGAAATAGCGGGGGGGAACGAGCAGTACTTC. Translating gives CASSEIAGGNEQYF.

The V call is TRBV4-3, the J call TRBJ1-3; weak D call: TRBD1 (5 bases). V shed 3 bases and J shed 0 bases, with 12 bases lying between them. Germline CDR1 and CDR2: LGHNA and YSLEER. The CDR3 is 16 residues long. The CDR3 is CASSHALDSSGNTIYF. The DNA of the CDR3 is TGCGCCAGCAGCCATGCCCTCGACAGCTCTGGAAACACCATATATTTT.

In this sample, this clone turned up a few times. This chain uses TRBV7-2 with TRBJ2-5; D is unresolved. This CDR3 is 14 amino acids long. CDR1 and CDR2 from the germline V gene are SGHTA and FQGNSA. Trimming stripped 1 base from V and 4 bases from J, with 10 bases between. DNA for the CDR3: TGTGCCAGCAGCTTAGTAGGGTGGGGAGAGACCCAGTACTTC. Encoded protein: CASSLVGWGETQYF.

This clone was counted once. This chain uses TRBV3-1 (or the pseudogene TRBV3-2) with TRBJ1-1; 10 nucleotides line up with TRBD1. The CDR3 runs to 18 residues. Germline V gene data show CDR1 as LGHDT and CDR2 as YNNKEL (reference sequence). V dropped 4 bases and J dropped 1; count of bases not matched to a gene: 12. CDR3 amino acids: CASSPGQGIILGNTEAFF. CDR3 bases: TGTGCCAGCAGCCCGGGACAGGGGATTATCCTAGGGAACACTGAAGCTTTCTTT.

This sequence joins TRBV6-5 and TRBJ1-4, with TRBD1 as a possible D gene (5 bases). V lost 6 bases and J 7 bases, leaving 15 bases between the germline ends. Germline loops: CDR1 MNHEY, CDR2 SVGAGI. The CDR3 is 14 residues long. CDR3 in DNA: TGTGCCAGCAGGCCGGGCTTCGGGGGTGAAAAACTGTTTTTT. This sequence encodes CASRPGFGGEKLFF.

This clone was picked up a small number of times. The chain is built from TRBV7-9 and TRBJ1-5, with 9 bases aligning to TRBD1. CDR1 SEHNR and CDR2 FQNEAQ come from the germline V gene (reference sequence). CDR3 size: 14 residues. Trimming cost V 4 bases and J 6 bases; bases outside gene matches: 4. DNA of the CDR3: TGTGCCAGCAGCTCACAGGGGGCTGGTCAGCCCCAGCATTTT. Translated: CASSSQGAGQPQHF.

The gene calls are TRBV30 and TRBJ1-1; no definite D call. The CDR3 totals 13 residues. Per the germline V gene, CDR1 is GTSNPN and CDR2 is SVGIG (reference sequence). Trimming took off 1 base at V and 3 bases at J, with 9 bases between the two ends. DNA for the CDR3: TGTGCCTGGAGTGCCCGGGAGCACACTGAAGCTTTCTTT. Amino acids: CAWSAREHTEAFF.